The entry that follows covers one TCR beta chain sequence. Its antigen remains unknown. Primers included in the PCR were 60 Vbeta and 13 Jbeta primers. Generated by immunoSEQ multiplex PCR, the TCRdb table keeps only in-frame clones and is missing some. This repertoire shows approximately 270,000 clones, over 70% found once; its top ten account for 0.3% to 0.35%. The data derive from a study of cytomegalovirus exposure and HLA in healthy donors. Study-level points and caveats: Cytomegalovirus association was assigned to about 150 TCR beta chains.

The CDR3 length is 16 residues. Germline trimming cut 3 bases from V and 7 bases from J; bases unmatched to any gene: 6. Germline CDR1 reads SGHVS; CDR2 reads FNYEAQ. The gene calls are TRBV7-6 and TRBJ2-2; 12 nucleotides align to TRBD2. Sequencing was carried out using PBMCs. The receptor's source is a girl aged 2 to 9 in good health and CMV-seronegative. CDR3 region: CASSFSPSGRVGELFF. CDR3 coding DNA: TGTGCCAGCAGCTTTTCACCTAGCGGGAGGGTCGGGGAGCTGTTTTTT.